A selection of T cell receptor beta chains follows, all from one sample in a study of blood T cell repertoires in COVID-19. Here immunoSEQ multiplex PCR was the method, and the copy in TCRdb shows in-frame clones only, minus some. Counted here are under 200,000 clones, around 83% occurring once; the ten biggest clones make up almost 5%. The sample consisted of peripheral blood. These receptors were collected from a woman aged 80 or over with acute or convalescent COVID-19. CDR3s include the opening cysteine and the closing phenylalanine or tryptophan. Each record gives: J gene, clone size, CDR3 length, V gene, D gene, CDR3 DNA, CDR3 protein. The D gene is left open where the match is weak. Clone size appears in some rows only: once, few, many, or a class for an expanded clone.

TRBJ2-1,once,16,TRBV7-3,NA,TGTGCCAGCAGCTTAGTCCCGGGAGTAGGGTACAATGAGCAGTTCTTC,CASSLVPGVGYNEQFF
TRBJ2-5,NA,15,TRBV21-1,NA,TGTGCCAGCAGCAAAGAGACAGAGTACCAAGAGACCCAGTACTTC,CASSKETEYQETQYF
TRBJ2-5,NA,15,TRBV9,TRBD2,TGTGCCAGCAGCCAGCGGGAGGGAACTATAGAGACCCAGTACTTC,CASSQREGTIETQYF
TRBJ1-1,NA,13,TRBV20-1,NA,TGCAGTGCTAGTAGACAGGAACTGACTGAAGCTTTCTTT,CSASRQELTEAFF
TRBJ2-5,NA,15,TRBV30,TRBD1,TGTGCCTTCCTCCTACAGGGGGCTAAAGGTCAGACCCAGTACTTC,CAFLLQGAKGQTQYF
TRBJ1-2,few,13,TRBV5-4,NA,TGTGCCAGCAGCTTACCCGCGAACCTTGGCTACACCTTC,CASSLPANLGYTF
TRBJ1-1,NA,15,TRBV28,NA,TGTGCCAGCGTAGACCGGGGGAAGCGGAGGACTGAAGCTTTCTTT,CASVDRGKRRTEAFF
TRBJ2-2,NA,17,TRBV7-2,TRBD2,TGTGCCAGCAGCCTCCTAGCGGGAGGGCCGGGCACCGGGGAGCTGTTTTTT,CASSLLAGGPGTGELFF
TRBJ2-7,NA,15,TRBV6-1,NA,TGTGCCAGCAGTGAAGGGCAGGGGTCAACCTACGAGCAGTACTTC,CASSEGQGSTYEQYF
TRBJ1-4,NA,14,TRBV5-1,NA,TGCGCCAGCAGCTTACCAGGGGCTAATGAAAAACTGTTTTTT,CASSLPGANEKLFF
TRBJ2-5,once,16,TRBV18,NA,TGTGCCAGTCTCGGCGGAGGGCTCCTAATCCGAGAGACCCAGTACTTC,CASLGGGLLIRETQYF
TRBJ2-1,once,16,TRBV11-3,NA,TGTGCCAGCAGCTTAGGGGCCCACCCCTCCGCCGAGGAGCAGTTCTTC,CASSLGAHPSAEEQFF
TRBJ2-7,NA,17,TRBV27,TRBD2,TGTGCCAGCAGTTTCTCCCGGACTAGCGGTGTGATAAACGAGCAGTACTTC,CASSFSRTSGVINEQYF